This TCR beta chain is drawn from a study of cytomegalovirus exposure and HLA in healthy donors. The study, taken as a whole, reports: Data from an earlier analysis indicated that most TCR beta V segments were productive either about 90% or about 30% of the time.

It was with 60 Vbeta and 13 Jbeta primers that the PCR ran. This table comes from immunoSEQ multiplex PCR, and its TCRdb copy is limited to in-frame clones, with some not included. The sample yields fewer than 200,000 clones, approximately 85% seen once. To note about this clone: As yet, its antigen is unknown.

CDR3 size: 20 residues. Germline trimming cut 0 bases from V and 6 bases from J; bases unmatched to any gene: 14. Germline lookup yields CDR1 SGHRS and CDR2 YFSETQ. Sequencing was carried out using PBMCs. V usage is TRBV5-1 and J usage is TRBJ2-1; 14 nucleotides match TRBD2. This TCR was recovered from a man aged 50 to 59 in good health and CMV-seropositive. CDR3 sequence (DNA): TGCGCCAGCAGCTTGGAGCCGGGACTAGCGGGGGCCCCCGGGGGCAATGAGCAGTTCTTC. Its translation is CASSLEPGLAGAPGGNEQFF.